The 32 T cell receptor beta chains below come from one sample, sequenced in a study of identical twins. Via MiXCR, TCRdb re-called the 5' RACE reads, giving one row per CDR3 protein. Among 1.5 million to 2 million distinct CDR3 sequences listed, 32% were seen once. Sequenced input: cord blood. The receptor set was obtained from a newborn girl in good health.

This clonotype appeared a few times. The V gene is TRBV20-1, the J gene TRBJ1-2; D call uncertain. This CDR3 is built from 12 residues. Trimming left V 2 bases short and J 6 bases short, with 10 bases between. CDR1 is DFQATT and CDR2 is SNEGSKA in the germline V gene (reference sequence). The CDR3 region is CSARKGRDGYTF. The CDR3 nucleotides are TGCAGTGCTAGAAAAGGGAGGGATGGCTACACCTTC.

J is TRBJ1-2 and V is TRBV6-1; TRBD1 agrees at 8 bases. The V gene end was trimmed by 3 bases and the J gene end by 4 bases; junction bases not matched to a gene: 7. The germline V gene encodes CDR1 MNHNS and CDR2 SASEGT. This CDR3 is built from 15 residues. The CDR3: CASSEASGTGYGYTF. DNA for the CDR3: TGTGCCAGCAGTGAGGCTTCCGGGACAGGCTATGGCTACACCTTC.

V and J are TRBV20-1 and TRBJ2-7, with unresolved D. Trimming removed 8 bases at V and 0 bases at J, with 11 bases between. This CDR3 is built from 12 residues. CDR1 and CDR2 (germline): DFQATT, SNEGSKA (reference sequence). Written as DNA, the CDR3 is TGCAGTCCAAGAGTGGTCTCCTACGAGCAGTACTTC. As protein: CSPRVVSYEQYF.

The chain is built from TRBV15 and TRBJ1-1, with D possibly TRBD1 on 5 matching bases. Germline V gene sequence: CDR1 LNHNV, CDR2 YYDKDF (reference sequence). The CDR3 has 14 residues. V dropped 0 bases and J dropped 3 bases, with 8 bases sitting between them. The CDR3 spells CATSRERGYTEAFF. In nucleotides, the CDR3 is TGTGCCACCAGCAGAGAGAGGGGTTACACTGAAGCTTTCTTT. Full variable domain (rest looked up from reference TRBV15 and TRBJ1-1): DAMVIQNPRYQVTQFGKPVTLSCSQTLNHNVMYWYQQKSSQAPKLLFHYYDKDFNNEADTPDNFQSRRPNTSFCFLDIRSPGLGDTAMYLCATSRERGYTEAFFGQGTRLTVV.

This clonotype was recorded many times. V is TRBV6-5 and J is TRBJ2-7; D remains ambiguous. This CDR3 region has 14 residues. Trimming took 0 bases from V and 3 from J, leaving 9 bases between them. The germline V gene encodes CDR1 MNHEY and CDR2 SVGAGI. CDR3 DNA: TGTGCCAGCAGTTACTCGCGGCAGGTCTACGAGCAGTACTTC. It yields the protein CASSYSRQVYEQYF.

This clonotype appeared many times. The chain has TRBV29-1 and TRBJ1-2; 7 bases line up with TRBD1. The CDR3 length is 11 residues. Germline CDR1 reads SQVTM; CDR2 reads ANQGSEA. Trimming took 7 bases from V and 7 from J; bases not matched to a gene: 6. Written as DNA, the CDR3 is TGCAGCGACAGACAGGGAGGTGGCTACACCTTC. Encoded protein: CSDRQGGGYTF.

This clonotype has only a few counts. This chain uses TRBV7-9 with TRBJ1-2, with 9 bases matching TRBD1. The V and J ends lost 7 bases and 1 base, in that order; junction bases with no gene match: 13. Germline V gives CDR1 SEHNR, CDR2 FQNEAQ (reference sequence). The CDR3 has 17 amino acids. In nucleotides, the CDR3 is TGTGCCAGCACCAACCAAGCCGACAGGGGGGTTAACTATGGCTACACCTTC. Its protein product is CASTNQADRGVNYGYTF.

The rearrangement joins TRBV20-1 to TRBJ2-3; no clear D. The ends were cut back, 3 bases at V and 2 bases at J, with 9 bases in the middle. There are 13 residues in the CDR3. CDR1 DFQATT and CDR2 SNEGSKA come from the germline V gene (reference sequence). The chain's CDR3 is CSARLPATDTQYF. The CDR3 DNA is TGCAGTGCTAGGCTGCCAGCCACAGATACGCAGTATTTT.

The chain has TRBV14 and TRBJ2-5; tentative D call: TRBD2 (6 bases). The CDR3 has 14 amino acids. Trimming removed 1 base at V and 4 bases at J, with 10 bases between. From germline, CDR1 is SGHDN and CDR2 FVKESK. In DNA, the CDR3 is TGTGCCAGCAGCCAAGTATCCGGGGGAGAGACCCAGTACTTC. The encoded protein is CASSQVSGGETQYF.

The chain uses TRBV20-1 and TRBJ2-7, with 10 bases lining up with TRBD1. CDR1 and CDR2 (germline): DFQATT, SNEGSKA (reference sequence). This CDR3 region has 13 residues. J was trimmed by 5 bases and V by 6 bases; bases with no gene match: 7. The CDR3 loop reads CSAEWTGGNEQYF. CDR3 in DNA: TGCAGTGCGGAGTGGACAGGGGGAAACGAGCAGTACTTC.

The genes are TRBV5-1 and TRBJ2-5; 7 bases are shared with TRBD2. V was pared by 2 bases and J by 3 bases, with 10 bases of the junction left unmatched. This CDR3 is built from 16 residues. From germline, CDR1 is SGHRS and CDR2 YFSETQ. CDR3 bases: TGCGCCAGCAGCTTCTCCCCTGCGGGAGCAGAAGAGACCCAGTACTTC. This sequence encodes CASSFSPAGAEETQYF.

This clonotype was seen only once. The chain couples TRBV6-1 to TRBJ1-3; D ambiguous. The CDR3 covers 15 residues. V lost 6 bases, J lost 0 bases, and 12 bases lay in between. The germline gives CDR1 MNHNS, CDR2 SASEGT. The CDR3 protein is CASRYMQSSGNTIYF. The CDR3 nucleotides are TGTGCCAGCAGGTATATGCAGTCCTCTGGAAACACCATATATTTT.

CDR3 sequence (DNA): TGCAGTGCGCATGGGCGGGATGGGGACAATGAGCAGTTCTTC. Encoded protein: CSAHGRDGDNEQFF. The chain carries TRBV20-1 and TRBJ2-1, with D possibly TRBD2 on 6 matching bases. The germline V and J ends were trimmed by 6 bases and 5 bases, with 17 bases remaining between them. Germline CDR1 and CDR2: DFQATT and SNEGSKA (reference sequence). The CDR3 runs to 14 residues.

The gene calls are TRBV3-1 and TRBJ2-7; 9 bases agree with TRBD2. Germline trimming cut 3 bases from V and 2 bases from J; bases unmatched to any gene: 11. The CDR3 has 17 residues. Germline loops: CDR1 LGHDT, CDR2 YNNKEL (reference sequence). CDR3 bases: TGTGCCAGCAGCCATCAGGCCGGGACTAGCAACACCTACGAGCAGTACTTC. Translated, it gives CASSHQAGTSNTYEQYF.

In its sample, this clonotype was seen many times. CDR3 sequence (DNA): TGCAGCGTTGAAGGCACTAGCGGTTACAATGAGCAGTTCTTC. It yields the protein CSVEGTSGYNEQFF. This chain connects TRBV29-1 to TRBJ2-1, with 8 bases lining up with TRBD2. Germline loops: CDR1 SQVTM, CDR2 ANQGSEA. Germline trimming cut 1 base from V and 4 bases from J; bases unmatched to any gene: 3. The CDR3 contains 14 residues.

This clonotype was detected ten times or more. J is TRBJ2-3 and V is TRBV2; TRBD1 aligns across 12 bases. With 5 bases clipped from V and 4 bases from J, the junction kept 4 bases outside the gene matches. The V gene's germline CDR1 is SNHLY and CDR2 FYNNEI. CDR3 length: 15 residues. CDR3 bases: TGTGCCAGCAGTTTCGGGACAGGGGGCGCAGATACGCAGTATTTT. Its protein is CASSFGTGGADTQYF.

This clonotype was picked up a small number of times. V gene TRBV29-1 combines with J gene TRBJ2-7, with 13 bases lining up with TRBD2. CDR1 and CDR2 (germline): SQVTM, ANQGSEA. Trimming cost V 4 bases and J 7 bases; bases outside gene matches: 13. The CDR3 totals 16 residues. The CDR3 coding sequence is TGCAGCGTTGGACTAGCGGGGGGAGCTGCCTACAATGAGCAGTACTTC. Protein product: CSVGLAGGAAYNEQYF.

The genes are TRBV28 and TRBJ1-4, with TRBD1 matching over 7 bases. The CDR3 contains 13 residues. The V segment lost 5 bases and the J segment 10 bases; nucleotides outside the gene matches: 7. CDR1 MDHEN and CDR2 SYDVKM come from the germline V gene. CDR3 protein: CASSDTWTGKLFF. The CDR3 nucleotides are TGTGCCAGCAGTGACACCTGGACAGGAAAACTGTTTTTT.

The gene calls are TRBV29-1 and TRBJ2-7, with 14 bases aligning to TRBD2. The J call may be faulty, since TRBJ2-5 better matches the DNA end. The CDR3 consists of 15 residues. Germline-derived CDR1 and CDR2 are SQVTM and ANQGSEA. The CDR3 is CSVGGTSGRGETQYF. The CDR3 DNA is TGCAGCGTTGGGGGGACTAGCGGGAGAGGAGAGACCCAGTACTTC.

In this sample, this clonotype turned up a few times. This chain uses TRBV12-3 or TRBV12-4 with TRBJ2-5, with 9 bases that match TRBD2. J was trimmed by 4 bases and V by 1 base; bases with no gene match: 13. The CDR3 is 18 residues long. The CDR3 DNA is TGTGCCAGCAGTTTAGAGATAGCGGGAGACGGTCGTCTAGAGACCCAGTACTTC. Protein sequence: CASSLEIAGDGRLETQYF.

This clonotype was seen a handful of times. J is TRBJ1-6 and V is TRBV21-1; the table calls TRBD1, which could not be checked here. TRBV21-1 is an annotated pseudogene. This CDR3 spans 15 amino acids. CDR3: CASSKVTGVNSPLHF. Written as DNA, the CDR3 is TGTGCCAGCAGCAAAGTGACAGGGGTCAATTCACCCCTCCACTTT.

V and J are TRBV20-1 and TRBJ2-3; D unresolved. V was shortened by 6 bases and J by 2 bases, with 15 bases between the two germline ends. Per germline, CDR1 DFQATT and CDR2 SNEGSKA (reference sequence). The CDR3 extends over 14 amino acids. The CDR3, as DNA: TGCAGTGCCATGGGCCCGGTTACCACAGATACGCAGTATTTT. Protein: CSAMGPVTTDTQYF.

The V and J genes are TRBV5-1 and TRBJ1-2, with D perhaps TRBD1 (6 bases). V lost 3 bases and J lost 3, with 12 bases in between. This CDR3 has 14 residues. Looked up from germline, CDR1 is SGHRS and CDR2 is YFSETQ. The CDR3 here is CASSWRGEHYGYTF. CDR3 bases: TGCGCCAGCAGCTGGAGGGGGGAACACTATGGCTACACCTTC.

V and J are TRBV18 and TRBJ2-6; D gene ambiguous. CDR3 length equals 16 residues. V was trimmed by 2 bases and J by 0 bases, leaving 8 bases between them. CDR1 and CDR2 (germline): KGHSH, LQKENI. Here the CDR3 DNA reads TGTGCCAGCTCACCAGTAAGAAGCTCTGGGGCCAACGTCCTGACTTTC. Translated: CASSPVRSSGANVLTF.

The rearrangement links TRBV7-9 to TRBJ2-3, with 11 bases fitting TRBD2. Germline trimming cut 6 bases from V and 0 bases from J; bases unmatched to any gene: 5. This CDR3 has 16 amino acids. Germline CDR1 and CDR2: SEHNR and FQNEAQ (reference sequence). This CDR3 reads CASRPLAGASTDTQYF. CDR3 bases: TGTGCCAGCAGACCACTAGCGGGGGCTAGCACAGATACGCAGTATTTT.

V gene TRBV20-1 combines with J gene TRBJ1-1, with D possibly matching TRBD1 (5 bases). Trimming stripped 6 bases from V and 5 bases from J, with 10 bases between. CDR1 DFQATT and CDR2 SNEGSKA come from the germline V gene (reference sequence). The CDR3 runs 11 residues. For the CDR3, the DNA is TGCAGTGCGGCCGGGACGACTGAAGCTTTCTTT. It codes for CSAAGTTEAFF.

V usage is TRBV28 and J usage is TRBJ1-4; unclear D gene. Trimming took off 5 bases at V and 5 bases at J, with 12 bases between the two ends. CDR3 length: 14 amino acids. Germline values: CDR1 MDHEN, CDR2 SYDVKM. The CDR3 bases are TGTGCCAGCAGTGAGCAAAGGGCAAATGAAAAACTGTTTTTT. This gives the protein CASSEQRANEKLFF.

The gene calls are TRBV25-1 and TRBJ2-1; perhaps TRBD2 as D (6 bases). This CDR3 region has 15 residues. The germline gives CDR1 MGHDK, CDR2 SYGVNS. Trimming left V 2 bases short and J 1 base short, with 9 bases between. The CDR3 DNA reads TGTGCCAGCAGTGAAGACGGGGGATCCTACAATGAGCAGTTCTTC. The encoded protein is CASSEDGGSYNEQFF.

This clonotype turned up a few times. This sequence joins TRBV4-1 and TRBJ1-1, with D possibly being TRBD1 (6 bases). Trimming shortened V by 0 bases and J by 0 bases, and 17 bases separated the two germline ends. This CDR3 contains 18 residues. CDR1 is MGHRA and CDR2 is YSYEKL in the germline V gene. For the CDR3, the DNA is TGCGCCAGCAGCCAAGAGCTCCGGACAGCTGGGATGAACACTGAAGCTTTCTTT. Protein product: CASSQELRTAGMNTEAFF.

This clonotype has a single count. The CDR3, as DNA: TGTGCCACCCTAAAAACCTGGGCGGGAGGCGCTGAAGCTTTCTTT. Its protein is CATLKTWAGGAEAFF. The rearrangement links TRBV10-3 to TRBJ1-1; D is uncertain. Trimming shortened V by 10 bases and J by 6 bases, and 24 bases separated the two germline ends. This CDR3 has 15 residues. CDR1 ENHRY and CDR2 SYGVKD come from the germline V gene.

This clonotype was seen more than once but under ten times. The chain recombines TRBV2 with TRBJ2-4; 10 bases match TRBD1. The V and J ends lost 8 bases and 5 bases, in that order; junction bases with no gene match: 3. Germline V lookup: CDR1 SNHLY, CDR2 FYNNEI. The CDR3 has 13 residues. In DNA form, the CDR3 reads TGTGCCAGCGGAGACAGGGGGCAAAACATTCAGTACTTC. Translation: CASGDRGQNIQYF.

The rearrangement links TRBV9 to TRBJ2-4; 8 nucleotides line up with TRBD1. After removal of 0 bases from V and 13 bases from J, the junction contained 12 bases not matched to a gene. The CDR3 consists of 15 residues. Germline assignment: CDR1 SGDLS and CDR2 YYNGEE. The CDR3 DNA is TGTGCCAGCAGCGTAGCTTCGTACACAGGGGGTGAGCAGTACTTC. Amino acids: CASSVASYTGGEQYF.